The 3 T cell receptor beta chains below were found in one sample sequenced in a study of T-cell memory formation after mild COVID-19. MiXCR was run by TCRdb on the 5' RACE reads, yielding one entry per CDR3 protein. The sample has approximately 180,000 distinct CDR3 sequences, approximately 16% seen once. Sequencing was performed on PBMCs or a T cell subset sorted from them (not recorded which). All receptors derive from an adult woman who had mild COVID-19 (a few samples of this study predate the infection). Cell type and time point are not known.

The chain links TRBV6-6 to TRBJ1-3; tentatively, D is TRBD1 (5 bases). CDR3 length: 14 residues. CDR1 MNHNY and CDR2 SVGAGI come from the germline V gene (reference sequence). V was cut by 11 bases and J by 5 bases, with 19 bases left in between. The chain's CDR3 is CAASEGVPRNTIYF. Here the CDR3 DNA reads TGTGCCGCTTCGGAAGGGGTTCCTCGAAACACCATATATTTT.

In its sample, this clonotype was seen many times. The chain recombines TRBV5-1 with TRBJ2-5; 8 positions match TRBD1. This CDR3 has 14 amino acids. The V and J ends lost 3 bases and 5 bases, in that order; junction bases with no gene match: 6. The germline V gene encodes CDR1 SGHRS and CDR2 YFSETQ. As DNA, the CDR3 is TGCGCCAGCAGCTACGGACAGGGTTGGGAGACCCAGTACTTC. This translates into CASSYGQGWETQYF.

V usage is TRBV3-1 and J usage is TRBJ1-2; D uncertain. The germline V and J ends were trimmed by 0 bases and 2 bases, with 19 bases remaining between them. The CDR3 has 18 amino acids. The V gene's germline CDR1 is LGHDT and CDR2 YNNKEL (reference sequence). The DNA for the CDR3 is TGTGCCAGCAGCCAAGAAGGTGGGATCGGACTCATGAACTATGGCTACACCTTC. It specifies CASSQEGGIGLMNYGYTF.